The 22 T cell receptor beta chains listed next were all sequenced from one sample in a study of T-cell reconstitution after alpha-beta-depleted transplantation in children. The library targeted TCRbeta and was prepared with unique molecular identifiers. TCRdb recomputed calls from the PCR reads with MiXCR, one row per CDR3 protein. The profile covers approximately 520,000 distinct CDR3 sequences, with around a third appearing a single time and under 3% taken by the ten largest. The sequenced sample was PBMCs from the stem cell graft donor, obtained from the stem cell graft. All receptors come from a human donor who donated a stem cell graft to a child with aplastic anemia.

J is TRBJ2-1 and V is TRBV18; 8 bases fit TRBD2. J lost 8 bases, V lost 5 bases, and 11 bases had no gene match. The germline V gene has CDR1 KGHSH and CDR2 LQKENI. The CDR3 covers 15 residues. This CDR3 is CASSGLGLDGDEQFF. The CDR3 nucleotides are TGTGCCAGCTCAGGATTGGGACTAGATGGCGATGAGCAGTTCTTC.

CDR3 region: CSAAGDRSEAFF. The CDR3 coding sequence is TGCAGTGCAGCAGGGGATCGGTCTGAAGCTTTCTTT. This chain links TRBV20-1 with TRBJ1-1; D perhaps matches TRBD1 (6 bases). Germline CDR1 is DFQATT and CDR2 is SNEGSKA (reference sequence). The CDR3 spans 12 residues. Between the trimmed V and J ends, which lost 6 bases and 6 bases, there was a span of 14 bases.

The table lists this clonotype with a few counts. CDR3 sequence reads: CASSSGGLAASTDTQYF. The CDR3 nucleotides are TGTGCCAGCAGCTCGGGAGGACTAGCGGCTAGCACAGATACGCAGTATTTT. This sequence joins TRBV5-4 and TRBJ2-3; TRBD2 matches at 10 bases. The CDR3 is made up of 17 amino acids. The trim removed 3 bases at V and 0 bases at J, leaving 7 bases unmatched. Germline loops: CDR1 SGHNT, CDR2 YYREEE (reference sequence).

The chain uses TRBV5-1 and TRBJ2-1, with 8 bases identical to TRBD2. CDR1 is SGHRS and CDR2 is YFSETQ in the germline V gene. The ends lost 5 bases at V and 0 bases at J; junction bases unmatched: 4. The CDR3 is made up of 15 amino acids. This chain's CDR3 is CASSYSGASYNEQFF. As DNA, the CDR3 is TGCGCCAGCAGTTATAGCGGGGCCTCCTACAATGAGCAGTTCTTC.

V and J are TRBV7-9 and TRBJ2-7; D remains ambiguous. Germline CDR1 reads SEHNR; CDR2 reads FQNEAQ (reference sequence). V was pared by 4 bases and J by 2 bases, with 12 bases between. The CDR3 length is 14 residues. Here the CDR3 reads CASSSPLQAYEQYF. The CDR3 DNA reads as TGTGCCAGCAGCTCACCCCTACAAGCCTACGAGCAGTACTTC.

The sample holds a few counts of this clonotype. The gene calls are TRBV24-1 and TRBJ2-2; TRBD2 aligns across 9 bases. CDR3 size: 20 residues. The V and J ends lost 5 bases and 7 bases, in that order; junction bases with no gene match: 22. Germline values: CDR1 KGHDR, CDR2 SFDVKD. Here the CDR3 reads CATSAPRAVGGRDSIGELFF. CDR3 coding DNA: TGTGCCACCAGTGCCCCCAGGGCGGTTGGCGGGAGGGATTCCATCGGGGAGCTGTTTTTT.

This clonotype was counted between two and nine times. This chain joins TRBV12-3 or TRBV12-4 and TRBJ2-1, with 14 nucleotides matching TRBD2. J was trimmed by 8 bases and V by 5 bases; bases with no gene match: 5. The CDR3 spans 15 residues. The CDR3 loop reads CASSTGLAGGDEQFF. The CDR3, as DNA: TGTGCCAGCAGTACTGGACTAGCGGGAGGAGATGAGCAGTTCTTC.

This clonotype has more than one count but fewer than ten. The genes are TRBV6-2 or TRBV6-3 and TRBJ2-3; no firm D call. Trimming removed 2 bases from V and 1 base from J, with 10 bases in between. The CDR3 covers 15 residues. Germline assignment: CDR1 MNHEY and CDR2 SVGEGT. CDR3 residues: CASSYQALRTDTQYF. DNA for the CDR3: TGTGCCAGCAGTTACCAGGCTTTACGCACAGATACGCAGTATTTT.

The table lists this clonotype with a count of one. V is TRBV15 and J is TRBJ2-3; 9 bases are a match to TRBD2. Germline lookup yields CDR1 LNHNV and CDR2 YYDKDF (reference sequence). CDR3 size: 18 residues. V lost 0 bases to trimming and J lost 4 bases; unmatched junction nucleotides: 11. The DNA for the CDR3 is TGTGCCACCAGCAGAGATCCTTTAGGCGGGAGGGCCGCAGATACGCAGTATTTT. This sequence encodes CATSRDPLGGRAADTQYF.

This sequence joins TRBV18 and TRBJ1-5; a weak D match, TRBD1 (5 bases). CDR1 is KGHSH, CDR2 LQKENI, per germline. Trimming left V 0 bases short and J 0 bases short, with 6 bases between. The CDR3 is 15 amino acids. Here the CDR3 reads CASSPPQGSNQPQHF. The CDR3 coding sequence is TGTGCCAGCTCACCACCTCAGGGTAGCAATCAGCCCCAGCATTTT.

The chain recombines TRBV28 with TRBJ1-5; 8 bases are a match to TRBD1. V lost 5 bases and J lost 4; bases outside the gene matches: 16. The CDR3 covers 18 residues. Per the germline V gene, CDR1 is MDHEN and CDR2 is SYDVKM. CDR3 DNA sequence: TGTGCCAGCAGTGGAAGGACAGGGAAAAGGAGCGAGAATCAGCCCCAGCATTTT. Translation gives CASSGRTGKRSENQPQHF.

This clonotype has more than one count but fewer than ten. The chain links TRBV7-2 to TRBJ2-3; 14 bases agree with TRBD2. V was pared by 4 bases and J by 2 bases, with 2 bases of the junction left unmatched. Germline lookup yields CDR1 SGHTA and CDR2 FQGNSA. This CDR3 contains 16 residues. CDR3 nucleotide sequence: TGTGCCAGCAGCTCGGGACTAGCGGGGGCCACAGATACGCAGTATTTT. The encoded protein is CASSSGLAGATDTQYF.

This clonotype was detected a few times. V and J are TRBV9 and TRBJ2-1; possible D gene TRBD2, 6 bases. Per the germline V gene, CDR1 is SGDLS and CDR2 is YYNGEE. Trimming cost V 0 bases and J 0 bases, with 10 bases left between them. The CDR3 runs 16 residues. The CDR3 region is CASSVVGGGSYNEQFF. The CDR3 nucleotides are TGTGCCAGCAGCGTAGTCGGGGGAGGCTCCTACAATGAGCAGTTCTTC.

This chain uses TRBV30 with TRBJ1-2; the D gene is possibly TRBD1 (6 bases). This CDR3 region has 12 residues. Between the trimmed V and J ends, which lost 5 bases and 8 bases, there was a span of 15 bases. The germline CDR1 and CDR2 sequences are GTSNPN and SVGIG (reference sequence). The CDR3 sequence is CAWSLGGRGYTF. The DNA of the CDR3 is TGTGCCTGGTCCCTAGGGGGTAGGGGCTACACCTTC.

The chain joins TRBV7-2 to TRBJ2-1; tentative D call: TRBD2 (5 bases). CDR3 length: 14 amino acids. V lost 0 bases, J lost 7 bases, and 10 bases lay in between. Germline CDR1 and CDR2: SGHTA and FQGNSA. CDR3 region: CASSLAYPGNEQFF. The CDR3 DNA is TGTGCCAGCAGCTTAGCCTACCCGGGGAATGAGCAGTTCTTC.

This rearrangement joins TRBV6-1 to TRBJ1-5; tentative D call: TRBD1 (5 bases). From germline, CDR1 is MNHNS and CDR2 SASEGT. V gave up 11 bases and J gave up 5 bases, with 19 bases separating them. The CDR3 is 14 amino acids. DNA of the CDR3: TGTGCCTCTACCTTCAGGGAGGTTCATCAGCCCCAGCATTTT. Residues: CASTFREVHQPQHF.

The gene calls are TRBV6-2 or TRBV6-3 and TRBJ1-5, with D unresolved. The germline V and J ends were trimmed by 6 bases and 2 bases, with 14 bases remaining between them. Germline assignment: CDR1 MNHEY and CDR2 SVGEGT. The CDR3 spans 15 residues. The CDR3: CASSTEGQRNQPQHF. The DNA for the CDR3 is TGTGCCAGCAGCACGGAAGGGCAGCGCAATCAGCCCCAGCATTTT.

This CDR3 is CASSPRLPKEQFF. CDR3 in DNA: TGTGCCAGCAGTCCGAGGCTTCCTAAGGAGCAGTTCTTC. The rearrangement uses TRBV27 and TRBJ2-1; D is unclear. Germline CDR1 and CDR2: MNHEY and SMNVEV (reference sequence). The V end lost 5 bases, the J end lost 10 bases, and 15 bases lay between the germline ends. The CDR3 runs to 13 residues.

This clonotype has a handful of counts. The CDR3, as DNA: TGTGCCAGCAGCTTAAGTAAGAACAGGGGGACTGAAGCTTTCTTT. Its protein product is CASSLSKNRGTEAFF. V gene TRBV7-2 combines with J gene TRBJ1-1; TRBD1 matches 8 bases. V lost 2 bases to trimming and J lost 5 bases; unmatched junction nucleotides: 7. The CDR3 has 15 residues. The germline gives CDR1 SGHTA, CDR2 FQGNSA.

The genes are TRBV3-1 and TRBJ1-2; 8 bases are a match to TRBD1. This CDR3 has 18 amino acids. J lost 7 bases, V lost 0 bases, and 16 bases had no gene match. From germline, CDR1 is LGHDT and CDR2 YNNKEL (reference sequence). Here the CDR3 DNA reads TGTGCCAGCAGCCAAGAAGGGGCCCAGAACAGGGGGATTCGTGGCTACACCTTC. Residues: CASSQEGAQNRGIRGYTF.

J is TRBJ2-1 and V is TRBV12-3 or TRBV12-4, with TRBD2 identical over 9 bases. Unmatched junction bases numbered 12, after V lost 3 bases and J lost 15 bases. The CDR3 spans 14 residues. The DNA for the CDR3 is TGTGCCAGCAGTTTCGGGACTAGCAGCTTCTCTGGGTTCTTC. Protein: CASSFGTSSFSGFF.

This clonotype has at least ten counts. The J gene is TRBJ2-5, the V gene TRBV12-3 or TRBV12-4, with 13 positions matching TRBD2. The CDR3 covers 14 residues. The V segment lost 5 bases and the J segment 3 bases; nucleotides outside the gene matches: 0. The CDR3 sequence: CASSGLAGEETQYF. Written as DNA, the CDR3 is TGTGCCAGCAGTGGACTAGCGGGAGAAGAGACCCAGTACTTC.